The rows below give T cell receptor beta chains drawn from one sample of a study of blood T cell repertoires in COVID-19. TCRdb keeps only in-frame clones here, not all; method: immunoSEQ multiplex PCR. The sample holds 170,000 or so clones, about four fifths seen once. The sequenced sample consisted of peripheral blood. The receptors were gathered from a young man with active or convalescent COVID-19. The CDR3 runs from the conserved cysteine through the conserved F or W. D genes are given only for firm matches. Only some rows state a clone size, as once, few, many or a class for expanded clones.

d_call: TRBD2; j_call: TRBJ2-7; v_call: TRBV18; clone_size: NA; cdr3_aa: CASSASGGAPEQYF; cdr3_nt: TGTGCCAGCTCAGCTAGCGGGGGGGCCCCCGAGCAGTACTTC
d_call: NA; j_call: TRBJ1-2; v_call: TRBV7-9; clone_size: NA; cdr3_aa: CASSLMGQSGYTF; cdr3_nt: TGTGCCAGCAGCTTGATGGGACAATCTGGCTACACCTTC
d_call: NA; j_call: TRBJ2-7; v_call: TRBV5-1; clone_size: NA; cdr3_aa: CASSSRTGSLYEQYF; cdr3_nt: TGCGCCAGCAGCTCACGAACAGGGTCCTTATACGAGCAGTACTTC
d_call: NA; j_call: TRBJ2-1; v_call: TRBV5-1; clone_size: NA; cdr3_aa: CASSLSRADVVSYNEQFF; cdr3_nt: TGCGCCAGCAGCTTGTCGCGAGCCGATGTAGTCTCCTACAATGAGCAGTTCTTC
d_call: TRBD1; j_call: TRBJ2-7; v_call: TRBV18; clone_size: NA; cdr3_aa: CASSPQTGHEQYF; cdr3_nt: TGTGCCAGCTCACCACAGACAGGGCACGAGCAGTACTTC
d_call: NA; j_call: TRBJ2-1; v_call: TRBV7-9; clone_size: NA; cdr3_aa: CASSLGGTPNNEQFF; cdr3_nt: TGTGCCAGCAGCTTAGGGGGGACTCCGAACAATGAGCAGTTCTTC
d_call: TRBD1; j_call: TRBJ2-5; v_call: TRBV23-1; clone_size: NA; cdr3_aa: CASSQTGGQETQYF; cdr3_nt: TGCGCCAGCAGTCAAACAGGGGGGCAAGAGACCCAGTACTTC
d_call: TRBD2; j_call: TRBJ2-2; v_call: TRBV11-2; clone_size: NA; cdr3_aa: CASSLGLAGKGELFF; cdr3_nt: TGTGCCAGCAGCTTAGGACTAGCGGGGAAGGGGGAGCTGTTTTTT
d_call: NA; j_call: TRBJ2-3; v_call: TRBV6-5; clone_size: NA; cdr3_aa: CASSRRFKSGTQYF; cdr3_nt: TGTGCCAGCAGCCGACGCTTTAAGAGCGGTACGCAGTATTTT
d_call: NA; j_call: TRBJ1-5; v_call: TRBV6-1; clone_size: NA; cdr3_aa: CASSDPGTTFWNQPQHF; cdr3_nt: TGTGCCAGCAGTGACCCCGGGACAACTTTCTGGAATCAGCCCCAGCATTTT
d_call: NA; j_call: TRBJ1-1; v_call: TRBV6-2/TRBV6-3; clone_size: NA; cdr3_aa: CASSSGPGGTEAFF; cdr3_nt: TGTGCCAGCAGTTCGGGACCTGGAGGGACTGAAGCTTTCTTT
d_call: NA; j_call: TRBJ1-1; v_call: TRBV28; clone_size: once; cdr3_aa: CASSFLYGNTEAFF; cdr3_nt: TGTGCCAGCAGTTTCCTTTACGGGAACACTGAAGCTTTCTTT
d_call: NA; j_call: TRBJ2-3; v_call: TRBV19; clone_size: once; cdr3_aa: CASSIAESGDTQYF; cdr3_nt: TGTGCCAGTAGTATAGCGGAATCGGGAGATACGCAGTATTTT
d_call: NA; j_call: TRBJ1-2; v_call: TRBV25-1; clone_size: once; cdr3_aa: CASSERGTDGYTF; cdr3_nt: TGTGCCAGCAGTGAACGGGGAACGGATGGCTACACCTTC
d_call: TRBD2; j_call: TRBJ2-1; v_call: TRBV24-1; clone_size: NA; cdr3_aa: CATSGLVGAGGNEQFF; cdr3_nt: TGTGCCACCAGTGGTCTCGTGGGGGCGGGGGGCAATGAGCAGTTCTTC
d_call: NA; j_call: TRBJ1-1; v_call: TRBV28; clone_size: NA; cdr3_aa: CASSLWSGPSGTEAFF; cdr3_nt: TGTGCCAGCAGTTTATGGAGTGGGCCCAGCGGCACTGAAGCTTTCTTT
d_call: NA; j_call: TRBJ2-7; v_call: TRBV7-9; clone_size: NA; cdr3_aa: CASRREKIYEQYF; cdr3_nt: TGTGCCAGCAGACGGGAGAAAATCTACGAGCAGTACTTC
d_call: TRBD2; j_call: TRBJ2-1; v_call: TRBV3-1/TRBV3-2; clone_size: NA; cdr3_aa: CASSRDPGLARGEQFF; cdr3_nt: TGTGCCAGCAGCCGCGATCCGGGACTAGCGAGAGGTGAGCAGTTCTTC
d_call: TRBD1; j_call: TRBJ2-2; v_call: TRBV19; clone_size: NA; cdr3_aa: CASIAGTGTVGELFF; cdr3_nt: TGTGCCAGTATAGCCGGGACAGGGACCGTCGGGGAGCTGTTTTTT
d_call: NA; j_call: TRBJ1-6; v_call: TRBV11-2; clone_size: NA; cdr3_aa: CASSPNGHLLHF; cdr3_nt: TGTGCCAGCAGCCCTAATGGACACCTACTCCACTTT
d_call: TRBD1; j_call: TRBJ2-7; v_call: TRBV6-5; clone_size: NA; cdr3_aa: CASKAGQGFDEQYF; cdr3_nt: TGTGCCAGCAAGGCCGGACAGGGATTCGACGAGCAGTACTTC
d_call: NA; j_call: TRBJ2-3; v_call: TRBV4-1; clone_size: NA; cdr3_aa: CASSRGGSTDTQYF; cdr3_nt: TGCGCCAGCAGCCGGGGCGGTAGCACAGATACGCAGTATTTT
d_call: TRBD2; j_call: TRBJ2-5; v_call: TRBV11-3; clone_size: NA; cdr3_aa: CASSSELASETQYF; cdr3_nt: TGTGCCAGCAGCTCAGAACTAGCGTCAGAGACCCAGTACTTC
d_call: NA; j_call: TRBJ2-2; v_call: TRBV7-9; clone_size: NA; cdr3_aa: CASSLLNRAGELFF; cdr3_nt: TGTGCCAGCAGCTTACTGAACAGGGCCGGGGAGCTGTTTTTT
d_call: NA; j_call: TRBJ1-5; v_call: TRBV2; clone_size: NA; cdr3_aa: CASSEGTDYSNQPQHF; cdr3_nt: TGTGCCAGCAGTGAAGGGACAGACTATAGCAATCAGCCCCAGCATTTT
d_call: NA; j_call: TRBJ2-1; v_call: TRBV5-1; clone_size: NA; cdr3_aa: CASSLSKTLGRVSYNEQFF; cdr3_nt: TGCGCCAGCAGCTTGTCTAAAACTCTAGGGCGGGTCTCTTACAATGAGCAGTTCTTC
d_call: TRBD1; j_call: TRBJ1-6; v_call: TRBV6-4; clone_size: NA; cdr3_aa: CASSADRDSPLHF; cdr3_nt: TGTGCCAGCAGTGCGGACAGGGACTCACCCCTCCACTTT
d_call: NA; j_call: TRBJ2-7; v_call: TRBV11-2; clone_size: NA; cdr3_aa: CASSLEPGSWEQYF; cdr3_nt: TGTGCCAGCAGCTTAGAGCCAGGCTCATGGGAGCAGTACTTC
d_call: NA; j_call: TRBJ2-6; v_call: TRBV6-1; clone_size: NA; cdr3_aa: CASSEFPGNRGANVLTF; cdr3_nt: TGTGCCAGCAGTGAATTCCCGGGAAACCGTGGGGCCAACGTCCTGACTTTC
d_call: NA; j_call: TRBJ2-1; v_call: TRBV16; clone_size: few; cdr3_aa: CASALRSSYNEQFF; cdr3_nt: TGTGCCAGCGCACTCCGGAGCTCCTACAATGAGCAGTTCTTC
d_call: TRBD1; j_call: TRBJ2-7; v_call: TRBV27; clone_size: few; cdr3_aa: CASSLGRGMGSYEQYF; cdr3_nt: TGTGCCAGCAGTTTAGGCAGGGGGATGGGCTCCTACGAGCAGTACTTC
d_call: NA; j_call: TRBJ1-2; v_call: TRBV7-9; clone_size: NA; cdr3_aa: CASSFNSAPYGYTF; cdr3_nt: TGTGCCAGCAGCTTCAACAGTGCACCCTATGGCTACACCTTC
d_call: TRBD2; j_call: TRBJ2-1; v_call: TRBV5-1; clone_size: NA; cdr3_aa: CASSLARLAGIYNEQFF; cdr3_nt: TGCGCCAGCAGCTTGGCCAGACTAGCGGGAATTTACAATGAGCAGTTCTTC
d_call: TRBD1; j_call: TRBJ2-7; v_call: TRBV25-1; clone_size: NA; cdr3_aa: CASSEGQGWGYEQYF; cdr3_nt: TGTGCCAGCAGTGAAGGACAGGGATGGGGTTACGAGCAGTACTTC
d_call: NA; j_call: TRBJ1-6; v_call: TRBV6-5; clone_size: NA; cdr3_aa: CASRRSGVNSPLHF; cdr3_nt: TGTGCCAGCAGGCGCTCGGGGGTGAATTCACCCCTCCACTTT
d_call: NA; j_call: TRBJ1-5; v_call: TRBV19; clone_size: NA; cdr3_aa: CASSIDPPRLNQPQHF; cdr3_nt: TGTGCCAGTAGTATAGATCCGCCCAGGCTAAATCAGCCCCAGCATTTT
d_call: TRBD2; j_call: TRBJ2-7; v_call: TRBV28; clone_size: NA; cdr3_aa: CASSLGSGRQYEQYF; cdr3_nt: TGTGCCAGCAGTTTGGGTAGCGGGAGACAATACGAGCAGTACTTC
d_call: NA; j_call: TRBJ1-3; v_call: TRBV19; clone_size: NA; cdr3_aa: CATVPWGAGNTIYF; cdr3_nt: TGTGCCACCGTTCCCTGGGGGGCTGGAAACACCATATATTTT
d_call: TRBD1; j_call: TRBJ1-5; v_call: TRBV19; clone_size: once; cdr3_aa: CASSRTGKGNQPQHF; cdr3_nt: TGTGCCAGTAGTAGGACAGGGAAGGGCAATCAGCCCCAGCATTTT
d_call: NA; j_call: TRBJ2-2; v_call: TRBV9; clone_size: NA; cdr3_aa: CASSVVGEPGELFF; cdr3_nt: TGTGCCAGCAGCGTAGTTGGGGAGCCCGGGGAGCTGTTTTTT
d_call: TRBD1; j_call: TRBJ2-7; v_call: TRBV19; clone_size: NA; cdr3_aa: CASSMQGARRDEQYF; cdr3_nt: TGTGCCAGTAGCATGCAGGGGGCGCGTAGGGACGAGCAGTACTTC
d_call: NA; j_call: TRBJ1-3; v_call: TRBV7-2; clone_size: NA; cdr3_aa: CASSLGTTSGNTIYF; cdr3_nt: TGTGCCAGCAGCCTGGGGACAACCTCTGGAAACACCATATATTTT
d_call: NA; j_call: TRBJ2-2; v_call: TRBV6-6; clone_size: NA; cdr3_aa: CASSYGGTNTGELFF; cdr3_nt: TGTGCCAGCAGTTACGGAGGGACGAACACCGGGGAGCTGTTTTTT
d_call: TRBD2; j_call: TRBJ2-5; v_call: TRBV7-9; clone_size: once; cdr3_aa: CASSLAGGETQYF; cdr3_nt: TGTGCCAGCAGCTTAGCGGGGGGGGAGACCCAGTACTTC
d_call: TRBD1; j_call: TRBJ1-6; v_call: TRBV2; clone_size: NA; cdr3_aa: CASRGTGGSPLHF; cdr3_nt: TGTGCCAGCAGGGGGACAGGGGGGTCACCCCTCCACTTT
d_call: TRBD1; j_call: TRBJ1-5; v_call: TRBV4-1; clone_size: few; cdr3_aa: CASSRTGGSDQPQHF; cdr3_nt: TGCGCCAGCAGCCGGACAGGGGGGTCTGATCAGCCCCAGCATTTT
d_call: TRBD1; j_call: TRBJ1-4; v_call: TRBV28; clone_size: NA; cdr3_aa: CASSSRTGGPNEKLFF; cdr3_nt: TGTGCCAGCAGTTCCAGAACAGGGGGCCCTAATGAAAAACTGTTTTTT